The 22 T cell receptor beta chains reported below all come from one sample, sequenced in a study of shared clonotypes between healthy human individuals. Libraries were prepared by immunoSEQ multiplex PCR; TCRdb keeps only in-frame clonotypes and omits some of them. Of more than 2 million clones in the sample, approximately 94% were seen once. CD45RO-negative, CCR7-positively selected cells formed the naive CD8 fraction, excluding terminally differentiated effector memory CD45RA+ cells. The sequenced sample consisted of naive CD8+ T cells sorted from blood. All receptors derive from a man in his late teens or twenties in good health.

V gene TRBV7-6 combines with J gene TRBJ2-1, with D uncertain. In germline, CDR1 is SGHVS, CDR2 FNYEAQ. Between the trimmed V and J ends, which lost 2 bases and 7 bases, there was a span of 9 bases. This CDR3 has 13 residues. The CDR3 reads CASSLRYRNEQFF. The CDR3 DNA reads TGTGCCAGCAGCTTACGTTATCGAAATGAGCAGTTCTTC.

The rearrangement uses TRBV30 and TRBJ1-1; the D is unclear. Germline V gene data show CDR1 as GTSNPN and CDR2 as SVGIG (reference sequence). This CDR3 is 13 amino acids long. Trimming pared 1 base from V and 1 base from J, leaving 7 bases between. The CDR3 spells CAWSAQQNTEAFF. The DNA for the CDR3 is TGTGCCTGGAGTGCTCAGCAGAACACTGAAGCTTTCTTT.

The rearrangement links TRBV9 to TRBJ2-2; D is unclear. This CDR3 has 14 residues. Germline V gene sequence: CDR1 SGDLS, CDR2 YYNGEE. V was cut by 4 bases and J by 1 base, with 8 bases left in between. CDR3 nucleotide sequence: TGTGCCAGCAGCTTAACAGAGAACACCGGGGAGCTGTTTTTT. Translated: CASSLTENTGELFF.

This chain joins TRBV29-1 and TRBJ1-1; no definite D call. V dropped 2 bases and J dropped 4 bases, with 8 bases sitting between them. The CDR3 is 12 amino acids. Germline values: CDR1 SQVTM, CDR2 ANQGSEA. CDR3 sequence: CSVEQYGTEAFF. The CDR3 DNA sequence: TGCAGCGTTGAACAGTATGGCACTGAAGCTTTCTTT.

This chain uses TRBV25-1 with TRBJ1-4; maybe TRBD1 (5 bases). The CDR3 is made up of 16 amino acids. Deletions cut 2 bases from V and 7 bases from J, with 17 bases between. Germline values: CDR1 MGHDK, CDR2 SYGVNS. This CDR3 is CASSEGVGLLPEKLFF. The CDR3, as DNA: TGTGCCAGCAGTGAAGGGGTGGGGCTACTTCCTGAAAAACTGTTTTTT. The full variable domain, completed using reference TRBV25-1 and TRBJ1-4, is EADIYQTPRYLVIGTGKKITLECSQTMGHDKMYWYQQDPGMELHLIHYSYGVNSTEKGDLSSESTVSRIRTEHFPLTLESARPSHTSQYLCASSEGVGLLPEKLFFGSGTQLSVL.

Concerning this clone: Other DNA sequences from this sample encode an identical CDR3 as well. The chain joins TRBV28 to TRBJ1-1; perhaps TRBD1 as D (5 bases). Trimming pared 6 bases from V and 5 bases from J, leaving 16 bases between. From germline, CDR1 is MDHEN and CDR2 SYDVKM. This CDR3 has 14 amino acids. The CDR3 DNA reads TGTGCCAGCAGCCTGACCGGGGGGAGTACTGAAGCTTTCTTT. This codes for CASSLTGGSTEAFF.

This chain connects TRBV4-2 to TRBJ2-5; weak D call: TRBD2 (6 bases). The V gene's germline CDR1 is LGHNA and CDR2 YNFKEQ. Trimming removed 4 bases at V and 2 bases at J, with 17 bases between. This CDR3 has 16 amino acids. The CDR3: CASSPARDLMQETQYF. DNA for the CDR3: TGTGCCAGCAGCCCAGCCCGGGACTTGATGCAAGAGACCCAGTACTTC.

The J gene is TRBJ2-1, the V gene TRBV27, with D tentatively TRBD1 or TRBD2 (5 bases each). Per germline, CDR1 MNHEY and CDR2 SMNVEV (reference sequence). Trimming took off 2 bases at V and 3 bases at J, with 11 bases between the two ends. CDR3 length equals 15 residues. The CDR3 coding sequence is TGTGCCAGCAGTTTAGCCGGGGACCTCTACAATGAGCAGTTCTTC. The encoded protein is CASSLAGDLYNEQFF.

In regard to this clone: A much more abundant neighbour one base away suggests this may be a read error. The same CDR3 arises from other DNA sequences in this sample as well. This sequence joins TRBV27 and TRBJ2-6; no definite D call. This CDR3 contains 13 residues. The V end was cut by 6 bases, the J end by 0 bases, with 3 bases between. The germline gives CDR1 MNHEY, CDR2 SMNVEV (reference sequence). CDR3 DNA sequence: TGTGCCAGCAGCTACTCTGGGGCCAACGTCCTGACTTTC. Translation: CASSYSGANVLTF. Combining the CDR3 with reference TRBV27 and TRBJ2-6 gives the whole variable domain EAQVTQNPRYLITVTGKKLTVTCSQNMNHEYMSWYRQDPGLGLRQIYYSMNVEVTDKGDVPEGYKVSRKEKRNFPLILESPSPNQTSLYFCASSYSGANVLTFGAGSRLTVL.

The chain has TRBV9 and TRBJ1-2, with a possible D match to TRBD1 (5 bases). The CDR3 is made up of 15 amino acids. V was trimmed by 4 bases and J by 4 bases, leaving 17 bases between them. Per the germline V gene, CDR1 is SGDLS and CDR2 is YYNGEE. The CDR3 DNA reads as TGTGCCAGCAGCTTTAGGGACGCAGCATCCTATGGCTACACCTTC. It encodes CASSFRDAASYGYTF.

The chain employs TRBV4-3 and TRBJ1-2; D is ambiguous. The CDR3 loop spans 15 amino acids. V was cut by 0 bases and J by 4 bases, with 12 bases left in between. Germline CDR1 LGHNA, CDR2 YSLEER. The CDR3 nucleotides read TGCGCCAGCAGCCAAGATATGATGGGAAGCTATGGCTACACCTTC. It translates to CASSQDMMGSYGYTF.

The rearrangement links TRBV28 to TRBJ1-5, with D possibly matching TRBD1 (5 bases). Germline CDR1 MDHEN, CDR2 SYDVKM. Trimming stripped 3 bases from V and 5 bases from J, with 11 bases between. The CDR3 is 14 amino acids. Here the CDR3 reads CASSFAGLYQPQHF. The CDR3 DNA follows: TGTGCCAGCAGTTTTGCGGGGCTGTATCAGCCCCAGCATTTT.

This clone was seen a single time. This sequence joins TRBV30 and TRBJ1-1, with D possibly TRBD1 on 5 matching bases. Germline lookup yields CDR1 GTSNPN and CDR2 SVGIG (reference sequence). This CDR3 contains 14 residues. With 0 bases removed from V and 8 bases from J, the gap between germline ends came to 16 bases. The CDR3 spells CAWSVLRQGLEAFF. The DNA for the CDR3 is TGTGCCTGGAGTGTACTCCGGCAGGGATTGGAAGCTTTCTTT.

The chain's CDR3 is CASSFGRNYEQFF. The CDR3 nucleotides are TGTGCCAGTAGTTTCGGGAGGAACTATGAGCAGTTCTTC. This chain links TRBV19 with TRBJ2-1; TRBD2 matches 7 bases. The CDR3 totals 13 residues. J gave up 8 bases and V 5 bases, and 6 bases lay outside the gene matches. CDR1 and CDR2 (germline): LNHDA, SQIVND (reference sequence).

This clone occurred once. V usage is TRBV29-1 and J usage is TRBJ1-2; no reliable D call. The germline CDR1 and CDR2 sequences are SQVTM and ANQGSEA. The CDR3 has 12 amino acids. The V end lost 3 bases, the J end lost 1 base, and 6 bases lay between the germline ends. The CDR3 DNA is TGCAGCGTTGAGTCGGTTAACTATGGCTACACCTTC. Protein: CSVESVNYGYTF.

This clone was seen a single time. At one of its ends the junction is not consistent with the germline gene, which may arise from a read error. The V gene is TRBV7-7, the J gene TRBJ2-7; a weak D match, TRBD2 (6 bases). This CDR3 is built from 13 residues. In germline, CDR1 is SSHAT, CDR2 FNYEAQ (reference sequence). The CDR3 bases are TGTGCTAGCAGCTTAGCGGCAGAGTACGAGCAGTACTTC. Amino acid sequence: CASSLAAEYEQYF.

The rearrangement links TRBV19 to TRBJ1-1, with no clear D. V lost 3 bases and J 5 bases, leaving 10 bases between the germline ends. Looked up from germline, CDR1 is LNHDA and CDR2 is SQIVND (reference sequence). This CDR3 is built from 13 residues. Here the CDR3 reads CASSIGFGTEAFF. In DNA form, the CDR3 reads TGTGCCAGTAGTATTGGTTTTGGGACTGAAGCTTTCTTT.

The chain recombines TRBV13 with TRBJ1-1, with 7 bases that match TRBD1. The length of the CDR3 is 16 residues. CDR1 and CDR2 from the germline V gene are PRHDT and FYEKMQ (reference sequence). The V segment lost 4 bases and the J segment 2 bases; nucleotides outside the gene matches: 10. CDR3 loop: CASSSPKTGINTEAFF. For the CDR3, the DNA is TGTGCCAGCAGCTCACCGAAGACAGGGATTAACACTGAAGCTTTCTTT.

The chain employs TRBV7-2 and TRBJ1-5; D call uncertain. The CDR3 contains 15 residues. Per the germline V gene, CDR1 is SGHTA and CDR2 is FQGNSA. Deletions cut 3 bases from V and 4 bases from J, with 13 bases between. CDR3 in DNA: TGTGCCAGCAGCTTCACGCTTGGAGGAAATCAGCCCCAGCATTTT. Protein: CASSFTLGGNQPQHF.

The chain joins TRBV4-3 to TRBJ2-7; D possibly corresponds to TRBD1 (5 bases). This CDR3 is built from 17 residues. Between the trimmed V and J ends, which lost 5 bases and 4 bases, there was a span of 24 bases. Germline CDR1 reads LGHNA; CDR2 reads YSLEER. CDR3 protein: CASSEVYGALDTYEQYF. The CDR3 bases are TGCGCCAGCAGCGAAGTTTATGGGGCCCTCGACACTTACGAGCAGTACTTC.

The genes are TRBV19 and TRBJ1-1; the D is unclear. This CDR3 is 16 amino acids long. V lost 6 bases and J 1 base, leaving 18 bases between the germline ends. Looked up from germline, CDR1 is LNHDA and CDR2 is SQIVND (reference sequence). The CDR3 sequence is CASSLSGIPQNTEAFF. The CDR3 DNA is TGTGCCAGTAGCCTATCCGGCATACCCCAGAACACTGAAGCTTTCTTT.

The V call is TRBV11-1, the J call TRBJ2-3; D ambiguous. The CDR3 length is 16 residues. V lost 2 bases to trimming and J lost 4 bases, with 16 bases between them. Germline V lookup: CDR1 SGHAT, CDR2 FQDESV (reference sequence). The CDR3 DNA reads as TGTGCCAGCAGCTTAAGGCCAGTCTTTGTGGCAGATACGCAGTATTTT. Protein product: CASSLRPVFVADTQYF.